The 22 T cell receptor beta chains below come from one sample, sequenced in a study of siplizumab effects on memory and regulatory T cells. Sequencing used immunoSEQ multiplex PCR; TCRdb keeps in-frame clones, though not all of them. The sample lists 110,000 or so clones, approximately 94% seen once, with approximately 0.3% in the top ten. The sequenced sample was CD4+ T cells sorted from blood. All receptors derive from a human donor in good health.

The CDR3 coding sequence is TGTGCCAGCAGTGAAACTCAGGGCCTCACCTCAGACAATGAAAAACTGTTTTTT. This sequence encodes CASSETQGLTSDNEKLFF. The chain joins TRBV6-1 to TRBJ1-4; weak D call: TRBD1 (5 bases). This CDR3 is built from 18 residues. Germline CDR1 is MNHNS and CDR2 is SASEGT. The V end lost 2 bases, the J end lost 5 bases, and 21 bases lay between the germline ends.

The chain couples TRBV7-2 to TRBJ2-3; maybe TRBD2 (6 bases). CDR3 length: 14 amino acids. CDR1 is SGHTA, CDR2 FQGNSA, per germline. Trimming took off 7 bases at V and 6 bases at J, with 17 bases between the two ends. CDR3 sequence reads: CASTGRDFRDTQYF. CDR3 DNA: TGTGCCAGCACCGGGCGGGATTTTAGGGATACGCAGTATTTT.

The rearrangement joins TRBV5-1 to TRBJ2-2; D is unclear. Germline-derived CDR1 and CDR2 are SGHRS and YFSETQ. Trimming shortened V by 4 bases and J by 5 bases, and 12 bases separated the two germline ends. This CDR3 has 14 residues. DNA of the CDR3: TGCGCCAGCAGCCAGACTGGAATTACCGGGGAGCTGTTTTTT. It is translated as CASSQTGITGELFF.

About this clone: The sample carries other DNA sequences with the same CDR3. The rearrangement joins TRBV30 to TRBJ2-2, with TRBD2 as a possible D gene (5 bases). Germline V gene data show CDR1 as GTSNPN and CDR2 as SVGIG (reference sequence). The CDR3 runs to 14 residues. V shed 1 base and J shed 2 bases, with 8 bases lying between them. As DNA, the CDR3 is TGTGCCTGGAGTGGGACTGCAAACACCGGGGAGCTGTTTTTT. Encoded protein: CAWSGTANTGELFF.

The CDR3 nucleotides are TGTGCCAGCAGCTCGACCCTGCTGGAGGGAAAAGAGACCCAGTACTTC. This codes for CASSSTLLEGKETQYF. J is TRBJ2-5 and V is TRBV7-2; possible D gene TRBD2, 6 bases. The germline V and J ends were trimmed by 4 bases and 3 bases, with 18 bases remaining between them. CDR3 size: 16 residues. The germline gives CDR1 SGHTA, CDR2 FQGNSA. Supplemented by reference TRBV7-2 and TRBJ2-5, the full variable domain reads GAGVSQSPSNKVTEKGKDVELRCDPISGHTALYWYRQSLGQGLEFLIYFQGNSAPDKSGLPSDRFSAERTGGSVSTLTIQRTQQEDSAVYLCASSSTLLEGKETQYFGPGTRLLVL.

The chain combines TRBV5-1 with TRBJ2-3; weak D call: TRBD2 (5 bases). Trimming cost V 0 bases and J 4 bases, with 12 bases left between them. Germline CDR1 reads SGHRS; CDR2 reads YFSETQ. The CDR3 spans 15 residues. Written as DNA, the CDR3 is TGCGCCAGCAGCTTGGAAGTCCCCGGGGCAGATACGCAGTATTTT. Translation: CASSLEVPGADTQYF. The variable domain in full, with the rest retrieved from reference TRBV5-1 and TRBJ2-3, is KAGVTQTPRYLIKTRGQQVTLSCSPISGHRSVSWYQQTPGQGLQFLFEYFSETQRNKGNFPGRFSGRQFSNSRSEMNVSTLELGDSALYLCASSLEVPGADTQYFGPGTRLTVL.

V gene TRBV4-3 combines with J gene TRBJ2-7; D tentatively fits TRBD1 or TRBD2 (7 bases each). Germline V gene data show CDR1 as LGHNA and CDR2 as YSLEER. Trimming removed 3 bases from V and 5 bases from J, with 20 bases in between. This CDR3 spans 16 amino acids. The CDR3 nucleotides are TGCGCCAGCAGCCATCAGACCGACAGGGAGGGTGACGAGCAGTACTTC. This sequence encodes CASSHQTDREGDEQYF.

V gene TRBV30 combines with J gene TRBJ2-7; TRBD2 agrees at 7 bases. CDR3 length equals 14 residues. The ends lost 4 bases at V and 7 bases at J; junction bases unmatched: 13. Germline lookup yields CDR1 GTSNPN and CDR2 SVGIG (reference sequence). CDR3 DNA: TGTGCCTGGAACCCAGCGGGGAGTATACGGGAGCAGTACTTC. The encoded protein is CAWNPAGSIREQYF.

This chain connects TRBV4-1 to TRBJ2-3; D is uncertain. V gave up 0 bases and J gave up 3 bases, with 13 bases separating them. Germline lookup yields CDR1 MGHRA and CDR2 YSYEKL. The CDR3 contains 16 residues. DNA for the CDR3: TGCGCCAGCAGCCAAGATACTCAAGTTGTAACAGATACGCAGTATTTT. Its protein product is CASSQDTQVVTDTQYF.

The chain couples TRBV18 to TRBJ1-1; D unresolved. The CDR3 has 13 residues. CDR1 is KGHSH and CDR2 is LQKENI in the germline V gene. The ends were cut back, 2 bases at V and 11 bases at J, with 15 bases in the middle. CDR3 sequence reads: CASSPDPVVGAFF. In nucleotides, the CDR3 is TGTGCCAGCTCACCAGATCCAGTGGTTGGGGCTTTCTTT.

The chain links TRBV5-5 to TRBJ1-3; D not resolved. The CDR3 is 11 amino acids. V was shortened by 0 bases and J by 8 bases, with 3 bases between the two germline ends. The germline V gene encodes CDR1 SGHKS and CDR2 YYEKEE (reference sequence). The CDR3 loop reads CASSLEDTIYF. DNA for the CDR3: TGTGCCAGCAGCTTGGAGGACACCATATATTTT.

The CDR3 coding sequence is TGTGCCACCAGCAGACCCCCTGGACTAGCGGGAGCCTCCTACGAGCAGTACTTC. It translates to CATSRPPGLAGASYEQYF. This rearrangement joins TRBV15 to TRBJ2-7; TRBD2 aligns across 13 bases. The length of the CDR3 is 18 residues. Per germline, CDR1 LNHNV and CDR2 YYDKDF (reference sequence). V shed 2 bases and J 0 bases; nucleotides not matched to a gene: 7.

A single count supports this clone. The chain couples TRBV5-1 to TRBJ2-5; D is unresolved. V lost 2 bases, J lost 5 bases, and 10 bases lay in between. The germline CDR1 and CDR2 sequences are SGHRS and YFSETQ. This CDR3 region has 13 residues. The CDR3 loop is CASSFEMVETQYF. The CDR3, as DNA: TGCGCCAGCAGCTTCGAGATGGTGGAGACCCAGTACTTC.

This chain connects TRBV19 to TRBJ2-6; either TRBD1 or TRBD2 may supply D (6 bases each). Trimming took 6 bases from V and 2 from J, leaving 14 bases between them. CDR1 is LNHDA and CDR2 is SQIVND in the germline V gene (reference sequence). This CDR3 is built from 16 residues. DNA for the CDR3: TGTGCCAGTAGATCCGGGGGCGCCCCTGGGGCCAACGTCCTGACTTTC. This gives the protein CASRSGGAPGANVLTF.

The chain joins TRBV5-1 to TRBJ2-7; a possible D gene is TRBD2 (6 bases). From germline, CDR1 is SGHRS and CDR2 YFSETQ. The V and J ends lost 0 bases and 1 base respectively, with 11 bases between them. This CDR3 is 15 amino acids long. CDR3 loop: CASSLASALSYEQYF. The DNA for the CDR3 is TGCGCCAGCAGCTTGGCTAGCGCACTGTCCTACGAGCAGTACTTC.

The V and J genes are TRBV14 and TRBJ1-2, with D maybe TRBD1 (6 bases). Germline V gene data show CDR1 as SGHDN and CDR2 as FVKESK. The CDR3 runs to 16 residues. V was shortened by 1 base and J by 2 bases, with 14 bases between the two germline ends. The CDR3 nucleotides are TGTGCCAGCAGCCAAGGGATAAGGACAGTAAACTATGGCTACACCTTC. Translating gives CASSQGIRTVNYGYTF.

The gene calls are TRBV4-3 and TRBJ2-3; 10 nucleotides match TRBD1. Germline V CDR1 and CDR2: LGHNA, YSLEER. This CDR3 is built from 17 residues. V lost 0 bases and J lost 5; bases outside the gene matches: 8. CDR3: CASSQDAGTGVLDTQYF. In DNA form, the CDR3 reads TGCGCCAGCAGCCAAGACGCGGGGACAGGGGTATTAGATACGCAGTATTTT.

This chain connects TRBV6-5 to TRBJ2-2; no firm D call. With 4 bases removed from V and 4 bases from J, the gap between germline ends came to 4 bases. Germline V gene lookup returns CDR1 MNHEY and CDR2 SVGAGI. There are 12 residues in the CDR3. In DNA form, the CDR3 reads TGTGCCAGCAGTTCACTCACCGGGGAGCTGTTTTTT. It codes for CASSSLTGELFF.

The chain is built from TRBV6-1 and TRBJ2-1; TRBD2 agrees at 14 bases. Germline CDR1 and CDR2: MNHNS and SASEGT. J was trimmed by 8 bases and V by 1 base; bases with no gene match: 16. This CDR3 contains 20 residues. The CDR3 region is CASSEDLDRGLAGAKDEQFF. For the CDR3, the DNA is TGTGCCAGCAGTGAAGATCTGGACCGGGGACTAGCGGGAGCGAAAGATGAGCAGTTCTTC.

This rearrangement joins TRBV11-3 to TRBJ1-1; D is possibly TRBD1 (5 bases). The CDR3 totals 14 residues. The V gene lost 2 bases and the J gene lost 6 bases, with 13 bases spanning the gap. Germline CDR1 reads SGHNT; CDR2 reads YENEEA. CDR3 amino acids: CASSLIRGDSEAFF. The CDR3 DNA is TGTGCCAGCAGCTTAATTAGGGGCGATTCTGAAGCTTTCTTT.

The rearrangement links TRBV6-6 to TRBJ1-2, with D possibly TRBD1 on 5 matching bases. The CDR3 sequence is 14 residues long. Germline V gene data show CDR1 as MNHNY and CDR2 as SVGAGI (reference sequence). Trimming left V 2 bases short and J 6 bases short, with 13 bases between. The CDR3 nucleotides are TGTGCCAGCAGTTACCAAGGGGCCCAGGATGGCTACACCTTC. Translating it yields CASSYQGAQDGYTF.

CDR3 protein: CATSRDRGTTEQYF. As DNA, the CDR3 is TGTGCCACCAGCAGAGATCGGGGGACGACCGAGCAGTACTTC. V gene TRBV15 combines with J gene TRBJ2-7; D is possibly TRBD2 (6 bases). The CDR3 is 14 amino acids. Deletions cut 0 bases from V and 6 bases from J, with 12 bases between. CDR1 is LNHNV and CDR2 is YYDKDF in the germline V gene (reference sequence).